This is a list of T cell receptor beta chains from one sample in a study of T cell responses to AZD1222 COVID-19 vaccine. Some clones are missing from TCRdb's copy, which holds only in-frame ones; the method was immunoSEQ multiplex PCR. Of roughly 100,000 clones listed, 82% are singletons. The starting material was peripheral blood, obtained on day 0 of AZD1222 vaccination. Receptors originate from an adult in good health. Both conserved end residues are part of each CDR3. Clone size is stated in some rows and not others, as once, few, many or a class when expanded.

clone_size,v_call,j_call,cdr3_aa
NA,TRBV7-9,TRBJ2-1,CASSPDRISYNEQFF
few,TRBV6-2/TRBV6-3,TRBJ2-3,CASSYQTSGGGDTQYF
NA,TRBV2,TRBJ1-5,CASSLSTGGRNQPQHF
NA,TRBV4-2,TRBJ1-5,CASSQELGQPQHF
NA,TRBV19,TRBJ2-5,CASSRTGFQETQYF
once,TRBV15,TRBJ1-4,CATARGDSNEKLFF
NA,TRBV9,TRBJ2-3,CASSVERSTDTQYF
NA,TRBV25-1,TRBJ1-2,CASSPGQEVYYGYTF
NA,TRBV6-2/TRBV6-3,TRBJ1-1,CASSYSPLRTEAFF
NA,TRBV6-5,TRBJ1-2,CASSYSPGDNYGYTF
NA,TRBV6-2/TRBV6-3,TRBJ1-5,CASGRQGSNQPQHF
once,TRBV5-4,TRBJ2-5,CASSPREGEETQYF
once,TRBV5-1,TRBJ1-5,CASSLAVGANQPQHF
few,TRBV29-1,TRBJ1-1,CSVGNRAGTEAFF
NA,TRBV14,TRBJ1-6,CASSQEKGAQGSSYNSPLHF
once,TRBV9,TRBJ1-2,CASSVGGRADYGYTF
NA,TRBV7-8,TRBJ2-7,CASSLEKVYEQYF
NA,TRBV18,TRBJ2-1,CASSPDYNEQFF
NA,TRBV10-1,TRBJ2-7,CASSAGTGPVEQYF
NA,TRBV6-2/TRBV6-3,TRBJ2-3,CASSSFRSTDTQYF
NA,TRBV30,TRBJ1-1,CAWSVVMNTEAFF
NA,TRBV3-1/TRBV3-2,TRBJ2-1,CASSHPIGTTSSGGVSNEQFF
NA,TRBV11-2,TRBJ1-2,CASSSIFRGRDYGYTF
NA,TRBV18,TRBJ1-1,CASSPLPGGENTEAFF
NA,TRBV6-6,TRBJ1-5,CASIAAFGQPQHF
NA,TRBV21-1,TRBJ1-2,CASSKALFGSDSPWGYTF
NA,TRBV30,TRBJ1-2,CAWSVGYGYTF
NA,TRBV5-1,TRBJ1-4,CASSLGQGFFEKLFF
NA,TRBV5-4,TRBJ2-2,CASSLGGSVNTGELFF
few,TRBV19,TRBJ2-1,CATQLPGQGKNEQFF
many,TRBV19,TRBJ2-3,CASSIGGSVLSDTQYF
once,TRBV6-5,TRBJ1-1,CASSYAPSRAEAFF
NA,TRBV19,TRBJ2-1,CASSPWGADEQFF